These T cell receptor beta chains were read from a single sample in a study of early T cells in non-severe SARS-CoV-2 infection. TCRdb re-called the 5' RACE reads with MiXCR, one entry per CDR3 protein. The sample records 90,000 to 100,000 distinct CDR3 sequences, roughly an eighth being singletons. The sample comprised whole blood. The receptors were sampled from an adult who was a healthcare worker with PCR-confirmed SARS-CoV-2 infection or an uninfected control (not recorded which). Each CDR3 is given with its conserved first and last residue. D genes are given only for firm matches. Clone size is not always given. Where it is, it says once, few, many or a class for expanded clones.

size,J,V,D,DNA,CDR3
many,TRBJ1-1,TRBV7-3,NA,TGTGCCAGCAGCTTAACTTACGGACTGAACACTGAAGCTTTCTTT,CASSLTYGLNTEAFF
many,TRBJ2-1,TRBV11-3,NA,TGTGCCAGCAGCTTAAGCGGTCCCGGGGGTAATGAGCAGTTCTTC,CASSLSGPGGNEQFF
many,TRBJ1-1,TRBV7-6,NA,TGTGCCAGCAGCCTAGGTGGGCCCGGCGGGCAAGCTTTCTTT,CASSLGGPGGQAFF
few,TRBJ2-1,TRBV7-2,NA,TGTGCCAGCAGCTCCTACACCGAGCAGTTCTTC,CASSSYTEQFF
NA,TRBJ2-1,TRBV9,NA,TGTGCCAGCAGCGCTTGGACGGGGGACAATGAGCAGTTCTTC,CASSAWTGDNEQFF
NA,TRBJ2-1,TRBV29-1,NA,TGCAGCGTTGATCAGGGTAGGAATGAGCAGTTCTTC,CSVDQGRNEQFF
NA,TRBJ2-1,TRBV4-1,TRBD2,TGCGCCAGCAGCCAAGGACTAGCTATAGGGTATGAGCAGTTCTTC,CASSQGLAIGYEQFF
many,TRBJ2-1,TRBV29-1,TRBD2,TGCAGCGTGGGGGGGAAAATGCTGTACAATGAGCAGTTCTTC,CSVGGKMLYNEQFF
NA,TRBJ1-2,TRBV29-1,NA,TGCAGCGTTGTAGGGGTTAGTCATGGCTACACCTTC,CSVVGVSHGYTF
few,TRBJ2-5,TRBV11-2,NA,TGTGCCAGCAGCTTGGGAGGGACAGCTCAAGAGACCCAGTACTTC,CASSLGGTAQETQYF
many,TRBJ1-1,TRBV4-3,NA,TGCGCCAGCAGCCAACGGCCTGCGGCCATGAACACTGAAGCTTTCTTT,CASSQRPAAMNTEAFF
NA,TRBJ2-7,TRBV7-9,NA,TGTGCCAGCAGGCAAACAGGGGGGACTACCTACGAGCAGTACTTC,CASRQTGGTTYEQYF
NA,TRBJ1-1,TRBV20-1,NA,TGCAGTGCTGGACGGGACACTGAAGCTTTCTTT,CSAGRDTEAFF
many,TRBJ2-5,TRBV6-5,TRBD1,TGTGCCAGCAGCCGACAGGGTGCAGAGACCCAGTACTTC,CASSRQGAETQYF
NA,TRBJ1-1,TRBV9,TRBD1,TGTGCCAGCAGCGGGTTTTCAACCCGGGACAGGGTGGGGAACACTGAAGCTTTCTTT,CASSGFSTRDRVGNTEAFF
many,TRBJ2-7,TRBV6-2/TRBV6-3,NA,TGTGCCAGCAGCCGCAGGGCATTATACGAGCAGTACTTC,CASSRRALYEQYF